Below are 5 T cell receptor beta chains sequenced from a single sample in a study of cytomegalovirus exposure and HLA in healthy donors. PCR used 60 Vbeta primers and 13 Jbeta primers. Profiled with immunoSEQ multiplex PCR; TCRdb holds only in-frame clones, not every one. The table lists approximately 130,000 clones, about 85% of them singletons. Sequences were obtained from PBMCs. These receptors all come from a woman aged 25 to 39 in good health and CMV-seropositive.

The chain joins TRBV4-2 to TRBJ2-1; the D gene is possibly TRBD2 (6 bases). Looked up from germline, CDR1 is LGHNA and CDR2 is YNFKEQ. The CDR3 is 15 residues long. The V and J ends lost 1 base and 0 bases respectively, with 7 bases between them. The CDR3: CASSQAAGSYNEQFF. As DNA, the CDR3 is TGTGCCAGCAGCCAAGCAGCGGGCTCCTACAATGAGCAGTTCTTC.

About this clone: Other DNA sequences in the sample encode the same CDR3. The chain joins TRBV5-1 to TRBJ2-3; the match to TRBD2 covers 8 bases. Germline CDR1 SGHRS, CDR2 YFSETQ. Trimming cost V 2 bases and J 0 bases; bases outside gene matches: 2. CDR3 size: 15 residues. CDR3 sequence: CASSFSGTSTDTQYF. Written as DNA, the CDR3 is TGCGCCAGCAGCTTTAGCGGGACTAGCACAGATACGCAGTATTTT.

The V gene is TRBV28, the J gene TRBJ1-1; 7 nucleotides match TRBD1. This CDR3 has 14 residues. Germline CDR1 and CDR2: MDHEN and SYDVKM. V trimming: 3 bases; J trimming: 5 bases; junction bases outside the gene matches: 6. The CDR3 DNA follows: TGTGCCAGCAGTTTCCCGACAGGGAGGACTGAAGCTTTCTTT. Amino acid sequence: CASSFPTGRTEAFF.

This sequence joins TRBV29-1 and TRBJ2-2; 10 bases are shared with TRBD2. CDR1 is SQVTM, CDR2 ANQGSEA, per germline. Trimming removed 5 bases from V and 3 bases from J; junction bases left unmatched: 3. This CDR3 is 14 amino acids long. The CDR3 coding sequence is TGCAGCGTTACTAGCGGGACTTACACCGGGGAGCTGTTTTTT. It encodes CSVTSGTYTGELFF.

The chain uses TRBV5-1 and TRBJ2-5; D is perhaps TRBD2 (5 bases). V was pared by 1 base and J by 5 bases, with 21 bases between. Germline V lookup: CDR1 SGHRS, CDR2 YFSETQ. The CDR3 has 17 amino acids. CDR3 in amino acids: CASSLKGNSVSGETQYF. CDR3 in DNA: TGCGCCAGCAGCTTGAAAGGGAATAGCGTCTCGGGGGAGACCCAGTACTTC.